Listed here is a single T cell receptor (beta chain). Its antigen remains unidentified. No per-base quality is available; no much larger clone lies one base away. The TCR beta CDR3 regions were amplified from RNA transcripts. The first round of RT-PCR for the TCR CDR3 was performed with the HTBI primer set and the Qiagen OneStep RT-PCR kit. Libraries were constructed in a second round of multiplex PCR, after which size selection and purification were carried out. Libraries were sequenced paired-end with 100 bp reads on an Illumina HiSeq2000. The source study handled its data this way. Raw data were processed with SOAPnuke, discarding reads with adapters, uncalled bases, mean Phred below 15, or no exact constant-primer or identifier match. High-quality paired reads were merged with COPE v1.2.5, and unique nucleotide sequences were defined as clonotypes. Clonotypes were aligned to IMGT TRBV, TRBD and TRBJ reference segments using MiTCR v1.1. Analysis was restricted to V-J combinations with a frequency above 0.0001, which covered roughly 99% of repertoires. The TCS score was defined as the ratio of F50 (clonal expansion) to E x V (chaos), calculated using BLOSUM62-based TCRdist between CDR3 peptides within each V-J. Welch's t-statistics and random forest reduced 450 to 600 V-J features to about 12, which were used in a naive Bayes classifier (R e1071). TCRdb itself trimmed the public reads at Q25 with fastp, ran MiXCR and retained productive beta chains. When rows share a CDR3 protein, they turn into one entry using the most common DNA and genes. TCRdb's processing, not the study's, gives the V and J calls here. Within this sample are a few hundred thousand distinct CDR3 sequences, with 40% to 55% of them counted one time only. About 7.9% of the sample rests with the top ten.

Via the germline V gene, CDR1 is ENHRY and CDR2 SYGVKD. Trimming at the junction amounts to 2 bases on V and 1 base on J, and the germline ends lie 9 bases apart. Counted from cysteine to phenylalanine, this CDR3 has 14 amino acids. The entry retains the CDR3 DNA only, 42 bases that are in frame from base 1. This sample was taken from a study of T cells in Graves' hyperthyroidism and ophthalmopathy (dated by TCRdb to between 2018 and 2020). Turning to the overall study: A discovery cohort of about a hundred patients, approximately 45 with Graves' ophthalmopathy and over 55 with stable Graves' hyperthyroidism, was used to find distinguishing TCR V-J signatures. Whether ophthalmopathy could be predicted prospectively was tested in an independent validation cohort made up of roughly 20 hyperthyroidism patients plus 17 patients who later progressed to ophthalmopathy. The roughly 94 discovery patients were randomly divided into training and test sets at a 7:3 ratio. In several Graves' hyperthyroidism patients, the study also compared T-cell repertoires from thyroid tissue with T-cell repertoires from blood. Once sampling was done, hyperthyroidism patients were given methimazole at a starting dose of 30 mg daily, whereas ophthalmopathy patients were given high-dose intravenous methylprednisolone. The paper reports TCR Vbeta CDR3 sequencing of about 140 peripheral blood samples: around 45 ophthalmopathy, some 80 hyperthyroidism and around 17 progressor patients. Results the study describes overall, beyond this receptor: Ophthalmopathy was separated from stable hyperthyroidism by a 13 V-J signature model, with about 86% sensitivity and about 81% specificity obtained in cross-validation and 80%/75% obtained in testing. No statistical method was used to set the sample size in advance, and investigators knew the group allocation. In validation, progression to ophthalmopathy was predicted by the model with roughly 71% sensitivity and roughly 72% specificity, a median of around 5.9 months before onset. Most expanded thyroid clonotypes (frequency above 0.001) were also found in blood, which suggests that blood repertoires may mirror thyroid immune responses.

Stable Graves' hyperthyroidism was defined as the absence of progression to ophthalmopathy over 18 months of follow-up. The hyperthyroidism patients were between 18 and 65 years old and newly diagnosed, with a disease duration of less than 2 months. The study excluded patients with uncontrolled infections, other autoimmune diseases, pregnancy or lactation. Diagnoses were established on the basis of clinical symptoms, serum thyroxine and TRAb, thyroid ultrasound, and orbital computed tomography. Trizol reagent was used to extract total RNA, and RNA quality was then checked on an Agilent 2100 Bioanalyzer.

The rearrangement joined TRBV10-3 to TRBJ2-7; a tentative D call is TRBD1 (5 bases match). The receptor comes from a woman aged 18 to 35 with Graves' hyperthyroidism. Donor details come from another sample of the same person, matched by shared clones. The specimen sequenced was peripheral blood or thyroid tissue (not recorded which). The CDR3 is CAISEDSQSYEQYF. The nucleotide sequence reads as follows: TGTGCCATCAGTGAGGACAGCCAATCCTACGAGCAGTACTTC.